A selection of T cell receptor beta chains follows, all from one sample in a study of PD-1 blockade in classical Hodgkin lymphoma. Here immunoSEQ multiplex PCR was the method, and the copy in TCRdb shows in-frame clones only, minus some. This table holds 50,000 to 65,000 clones, 91% found once. Sequencing was performed on peripheral blood mononuclear cells (PBMCs), taken before the fourth cycle of nivolumab. The receptors derive from a human donor with classical Hodgkin lymphoma. CDR3s include the opening cysteine and the closing phenylalanine or tryptophan. A D gene is named only where the DNA matches it firmly. Expanded clones are given a class, and other clones once, few, many or no size at all.

CASSSGTAFYGYTF	TGTGCCAGCAGTTCCGGGACAGCCTTCTATGGCTACACCTTC	TRBJ1-2	.	TRBV27	TRBD1
CSPLAGPYNEQFF	TGCAGCCCACTAGCGGGGCCCTACAATGAGCAGTTCTTC	TRBJ2-1	.	TRBV29-1	TRBD2
CASSGTAYSNQPQHF	TGTGCCAGCAGTGGGACAGCCTATAGCAATCAGCCCCAGCATTTT	TRBJ1-5	.	TRBV6-5	TRBD1
CASSWTRDRVYGYTF	TGTGCCAGCAGTTGGACACGGGACAGGGTATACGGCTACACCTTC	TRBJ1-2	.	TRBV27	TRBD1
CASSQEPRGLPSYNEQFF	TGCGCCAGCAGCCAAGAACCTCGGGGACTCCCGTCCTACAATGAGCAGTTCTTC	TRBJ2-1	.	TRBV4-1	.
CASSLWGTSLDTQYF	TGTGCCAGCAGCCTCTGGGGGACTAGCTTAGATACGCAGTATTTT	TRBJ2-3	.	TRBV7-8	TRBD2
CASSESPLNTGELFF	TGCGCCAGCAGTGAGTCGCCGCTCAACACCGGGGAGCTGTTTTTT	TRBJ2-2	.	TRBV10-1	.
CATSGWRGSPYIQYF	TGTGCCACCAGCGGCTGGCGGGGGTCTCCGTACATTCAGTACTTC	TRBJ2-4	.	TRBV15	TRBD2
CASSQGLGYEQYF	TGCGCCAGCAGCCAGGGACTAGGATACGAGCAGTACTTC	TRBJ2-7	.	TRBV4-1	TRBD2
CAWSTGTYGYTF	TGTGCCTGGAGTACAGGGACTTATGGCTACACCTTC	TRBJ1-2	once	TRBV30	.
CASSTQGGPHYEQYF	TGTGCCAGCAGCACCCAGGGGGGGCCCCACTACGAGCAGTACTTC	TRBJ2-7	.	TRBV14	.
CASSIRQGNTEAFF	TGTGCCAGTAGTATACGACAGGGTAACACTGAAGCTTTCTTT	TRBJ1-1	.	TRBV19	TRBD1
CASSLRADQETQYF	TGTGCCAGCAGTTTAAGGGCAGACCAAGAGACCCAGTACTTC	TRBJ2-5	.	TRBV27	.
CASSPWGWDTQYF	TGTGCCAGCTCACCGTGGGGCTGGGATACGCAGTATTTT	TRBJ2-3	.	TRBV18	.
CASSTKNTGELFF	TGTGCCAGCAGCACGAAGAACACCGGGGAGCTGTTTTTT	TRBJ2-2	.	TRBV7-2	.
CASSLVRKAGRLYEQYF	TGTGCCAGCAGCTTGGTGCGGAAGGCAGGGAGGCTTTACGAGCAGTACTTC	TRBJ2-7	.	TRBV5-8	.
CASSLETGMDQPQHF	TGCGCCAGCAGCTTGGAGACAGGGATGGATCAGCCCCAGCATTTT	TRBJ1-5	once	TRBV5-1	TRBD1
CSANIGTDTQYF	TGCAGCGCGAATATAGGCACAGATACGCAGTATTTT	TRBJ2-3	.	TRBV29-1	.